This T cell receptor (beta chain) was sequenced during a study of blood T cell repertoires in COVID-19 (TCRdb year 2020). Turning to the overall study: Samples from collaborators originated in the United States, Italy and Spain and spanned both the acute and convalescent phases of COVID-19. The prospective study material was composed of cDNA or gDNA derived from T cells, B-cell-depleted T cells, or PBMCs. Subjects who had been exposed to COVID-19, were actively infected with it, or had recovered from it provided the deeply sampled blood TCRbeta repertoires that made up the dataset. The repertoires were released in a freely available public database intended as a resource for research on the immune response to SARS-CoV-2. The samples were drawn from two sources: the first 160 participants of the ongoing ImmuneRACE study, and 1,254 subjects contributed by 6 global collaborators. Sample metadata almost always included a de-identified subject ID, COVID-19 status, age in years and sex. Where available, HLA class I and class II types were taken from metadata supplied by the sample provider and were not determined by assay-based typing. Study-wide findings and limitations: How much clinical and demographic metadata was included differed by source and by participant, and the metadata was provided uncurated.

CDR1 and CDR2 are drawn from the germline V gene (reference sequence): SEHNR, FQNEAQ. The germline ends are 9 bases apart after V is trimmed by 1 base and J by 0 bases. Spanning cysteine to phenylalanine, the CDR3 consists of 15 amino acids. Only the CDR3 DNA is retained, 45 bases long and in frame from the first base. TCRbeta CDR3 regions were amplified from genomic DNA using the immunoSEQ Assay, a bias-controlled multiplex PCR. Per the original workflow: Within the assay, amplification of reference gene primers was used to estimate how many nucleated cells each sample contained. To quantify the absolute abundance of each unique TCRbeta CDR3 rearrangement, sequence reads were collapsed and filtered. Productive Simpson clonality was computed per sample as the square root of Simpson's diversity index over productive rearrangements. Here the immuneACCESS table is served through TCRdb, limited to in-frame sequences with V and J called. Missing clones are a known gap in these copies; in checked studies unresolved V genes cover under half, and the rest lacks a known reason. Clone size and V and J calls were adopted from that table, with D and trimming inferred from the DNA. In this sample the table shows around 300,000 clones, about 80% of which occur a single time. The ten top clones hold around 10% of the sample.

To note about this clone: Its antigen remains unidentified. Per-base qualities were not stored, and no clone one base away is much larger.

Samples from volunteer blood donors who had recovered from COVID-19 were contributed by a second Seattle source. The collaborating institutions used their own protocols to collect whole blood in K2EDTA tubes. Collaborator samples were shipped for TCRbeta analysis as frozen whole blood, isolated PBMCs, or DNA extracted from either sample type. The clonotype was recovered from a woman aged 50 to 65 who had recovered from COVID-19. The sequence links TRBV7-9 to TRBJ1-1; confidence is insufficient to name the D gene. The material sequenced was peripheral blood. CDR3 loop: CASSLVAGVNTEAFF. The nucleotides are TGTGCCAGCAGCTTAGTGGCCGGGGTGAACACTGAAGCTTTCTTT.